These T cell receptor beta chains were read from a single sample in a study of breast tumors, draining lymph nodes, adjacent tissues. TCRdb passed the multiplex PCR reads through MiXCR, listing each CDR3 protein once. The table includes about 230,000 distinct CDR3 sequences, roughly 32% detected once. Specimen: axillary lymph node tissue. The receptors stem from a female donor with breast cancer. Some clones in this sample may be carry-over from other donors' samples. The conserved cysteine and the conserved F or W are not part of the CDR3 here.

>TRBJ2-1|TRBV4-3
ASSQEALAGVGPYNEQF
>TRBJ2-3|TRBV24-1
ATSDITGEDTQY
>TRBJ2-1|TRBV5-4
ASSPLMVNEQF
>TRBJ1-3|TRBV2
ASSDTRTSAIY
>TRBJ2-1|TRBV24-1
ATSDSGAGSLNEQF
>TRBJ2-7|TRBV20-1
SARYPLITYEQY
>TRBJ2-5|TRBV27
ASSLAPRELGETQY
>TRBJ1-5|TRBV20-1
SARDSGHSPQH
>TRBJ2-1|TRBV29-1
SVEEASVEQF
>TRBJ1-4|TRBV28
ASRKGTGNEKLF
>TRBJ2-2|TRBV6-1
ASSGRTGVTGELF
>TRBJ2-7|TRBV9
ASSGSGRLEQY
>TRBJ2-3|TRBV20-1
SARVGGNTQY
>TRBJ1-4|TRBV7-2
ASSFRSGGTNEKLF
>TRBJ2-7|TRBV6-5
ASSYVGPPAYEQY
>TRBJ1-2|TRBV19
ASSTGNTYGYT
>TRBJ2-3|TRBV20-1
SARDRRQGVYNEQY
>TRBJ1-6|TRBV30
AWNTGLAYNSPLH
>TRBJ2-5|TRBV7-3
ASPWDSQETQY
>TRBJ2-7|TRBV25-1
ASSEGASGSYEQY
>TRBJ1-6|TRBV9
ASSPRSDNSPLH
>TRBJ2-1|TRBV15
ATSRDDGGLDTIEQF
>TRBJ2-5|TRBV20-1
SAHSQETQS
>TRBJ2-5|TRBV6-1
ASSGGSTGLQTQY
>TRBJ2-7|TRBV7-2
ASILSSGSYEQY
>TRBJ2-3|TRBV20-1
SARVPTGPADTQY
>TRBJ1-2|TRBV29-1
SVEGGGGGLYGYT
>TRBJ2-6|TRBV3-1
ASSPFLEANVLT